There are a few counts of the clone carrying this T cell receptor beta chain. This sample was included in a study of chronic HIV infection and antiretroviral therapy. TCRdb reprocessed the 5' RACE reads with MiXCR, giving one entry per CDR3 protein. The sample has some 43,000 distinct CDR3 sequences, about a fifth seen once; the top ten hold approximately 3%. This sequence originates from an adult who had HIV and had not received antiretroviral therapy, or was an uninfected healthy control (not recorded which). The sample was peripheral blood.

This CDR3 is CASSFGQPTDTQYF. CDR3 nucleotides: TGTGCCAGCAGCTTTGGACAGCCAACAGATACGCAGTATTTT. This chain links TRBV11-2 with TRBJ2-3; TRBD1 is a possible D gene (6 bases). Germline V gene data show CDR1 as SGHAT and CDR2 as FQNNGV. The CDR3 runs 14 residues. Trimming stripped 3 bases from V and 3 bases from J, with 10 bases between.